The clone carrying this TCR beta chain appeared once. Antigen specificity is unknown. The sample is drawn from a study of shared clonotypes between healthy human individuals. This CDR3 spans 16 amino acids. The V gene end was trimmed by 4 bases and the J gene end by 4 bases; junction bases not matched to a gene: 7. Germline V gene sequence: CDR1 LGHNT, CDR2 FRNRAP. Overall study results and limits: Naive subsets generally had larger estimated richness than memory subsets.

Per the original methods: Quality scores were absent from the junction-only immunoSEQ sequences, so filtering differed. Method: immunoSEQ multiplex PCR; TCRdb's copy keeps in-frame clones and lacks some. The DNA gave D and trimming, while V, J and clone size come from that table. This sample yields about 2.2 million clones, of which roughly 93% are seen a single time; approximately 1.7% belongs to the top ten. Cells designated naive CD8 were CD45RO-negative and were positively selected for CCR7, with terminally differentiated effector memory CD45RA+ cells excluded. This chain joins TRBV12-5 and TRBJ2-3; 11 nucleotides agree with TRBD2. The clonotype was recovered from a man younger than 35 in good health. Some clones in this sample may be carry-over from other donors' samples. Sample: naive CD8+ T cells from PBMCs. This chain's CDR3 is CASGSQLAGVADTQYF. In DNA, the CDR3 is TGTGCTAGTGGTTCGCAACTAGCGGGAGTGGCAGATACGCAGTATTTT.